This T cell receptor (beta chain) was profiled in a study of blood T cell repertoires in COVID-19. Study at large: COVID-19 samples, acute and convalescent, were from the United States, Italy and Spain. Sources were T cells, B-cell-depleted T cells, or PBMCs; the material itself was cDNA or gDNA.

V gave up 1 base and J gave up 4 bases, with 21 bases separating them. The CDR3 is made up of 19 amino acids. Germline V gene sequence: CDR1 KGHDR, CDR2 SFDVKD. The authors' processing: Nucleated cell counts were estimated from reference gene primer amplification. Repertoires were generated with immunoSEQ multiplex PCR, while TCRdb's copy carries only in-frame clones and drops some. The D gene and trimming were derived from the DNA, and the V and J assignments and clone size from that table. The sample shows over 200,000 clones, 88% of them seen only once. Specimen: peripheral blood. This sequence originates from a man aged 60 to 69 who had recovered from COVID-19. This chain links TRBV24-1 with TRBJ2-2; tentative D call: TRBD2 (6 bases). CDR3 sequence reads: CATSDLYKAVREATGELFF. CDR3 DNA sequence: TGTGCCACCAGTGATTTATACAAGGCGGTCAGGGAGGCCACCGGGGAGCTGTTTTTT.